Sequencing of this TCR beta chain was carried out in a study of blood T cells in healthy people across ages. To note about this clonotype: Its antigen remains unknown.

The use of a sample-barcoded 5' primer and a J-beta primer mix characterized a second PCR of roughly 7 to 11 cycles. Each of the cDNA molecules was tagged by a template-switch adaptor with 12 random nucleotides. One entry per CDR3 protein, called by TCRdb with MiXCR from the 5' RACE reads. The table includes some 900,000 distinct CDR3 sequences, around 48% detected once. V lost 0 bases to trimming and J lost 1 base, with 11 bases between them. Germline CDR1 MNHNY, CDR2 SVGAGI (reference sequence). This CDR3 has 16 amino acids. Study-level findings and limits: Correlation between TCR beta diversity and naive T cell percentage was strong.

This chain joins TRBV6-6 and TRBJ2-3; perhaps TRBD1 as D (5 bases). The clonotype comes from a young man in good health. Sequencing used blood. CDR3 loop: CASSYSRGYRTDTQYF. In DNA, the CDR3 is TGTGCCAGCAGTTACTCTAGGGGATACCGCACAGATACGCAGTATTTT.